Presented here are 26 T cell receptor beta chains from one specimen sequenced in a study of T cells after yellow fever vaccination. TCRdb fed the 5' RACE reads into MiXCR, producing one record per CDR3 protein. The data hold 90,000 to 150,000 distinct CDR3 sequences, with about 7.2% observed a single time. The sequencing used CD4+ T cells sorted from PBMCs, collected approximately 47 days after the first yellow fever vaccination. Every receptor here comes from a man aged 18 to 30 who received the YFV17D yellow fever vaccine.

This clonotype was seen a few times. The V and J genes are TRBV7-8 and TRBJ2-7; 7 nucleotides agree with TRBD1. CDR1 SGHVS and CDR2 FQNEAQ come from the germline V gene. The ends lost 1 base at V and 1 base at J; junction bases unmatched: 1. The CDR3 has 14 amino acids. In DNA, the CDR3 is TGTGCCAGCAGCTTAGAGGGACAGTCCTACGAGCAGTACGTC. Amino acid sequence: CASSLEGQSYEQYV.

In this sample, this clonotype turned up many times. Written as DNA, the CDR3 is TGTGCCAGCAGCTTGGGGGCGGGAGGGGATACGCAGTATTTT. Amino acid sequence: CASSLGAGGDTQYF. The J gene is TRBJ2-3, the V gene TRBV11-2; 9 bases are shared with TRBD2. CDR1 and CDR2 from the germline V gene are SGHAT and FQNNGV. The V and J ends lost 3 bases and 6 bases, in that order; junction bases with no gene match: 4. The CDR3 consists of 14 residues.

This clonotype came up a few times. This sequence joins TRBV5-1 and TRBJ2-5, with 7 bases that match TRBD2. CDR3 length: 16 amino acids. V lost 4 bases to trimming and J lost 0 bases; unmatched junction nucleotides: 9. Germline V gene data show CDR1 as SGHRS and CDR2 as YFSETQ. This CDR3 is CASSLSGGSYQETQYF. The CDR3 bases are TGCGCCAGCAGCCTGTCCGGGGGGTCGTACCAAGAGACCCAGTACTTC.

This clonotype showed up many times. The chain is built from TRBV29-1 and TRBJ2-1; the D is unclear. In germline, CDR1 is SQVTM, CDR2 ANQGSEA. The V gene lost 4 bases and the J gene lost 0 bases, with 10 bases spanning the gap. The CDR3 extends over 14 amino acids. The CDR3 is CSVARVISYNEQFF. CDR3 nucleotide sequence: TGCAGCGTTGCTCGTGTGATCTCCTACAATGAGCAGTTCTTC.

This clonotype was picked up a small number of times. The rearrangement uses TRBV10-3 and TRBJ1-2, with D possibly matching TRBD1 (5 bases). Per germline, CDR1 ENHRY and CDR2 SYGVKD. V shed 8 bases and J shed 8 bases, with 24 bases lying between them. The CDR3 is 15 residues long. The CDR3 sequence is CAIEEEGTKSRGYTF. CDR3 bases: TGTGCCATCGAAGAAGAAGGGACCAAGTCTAGGGGCTACACCTTC.

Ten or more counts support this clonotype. For the CDR3, the DNA is TGCGCCAGCAGCTTGGACCCTAGCGGGGACCTCAATGAGCAGTTCTTC. Translation: CASSLDPSGDLNEQFF. The V call is TRBV5-1, the J call TRBJ2-1; 9 nucleotides agree with TRBD2. This CDR3 comprises 16 residues. The germline V gene has CDR1 SGHRS and CDR2 YFSETQ. J gave up 6 bases and V 0 bases, and 7 bases lay outside the gene matches.

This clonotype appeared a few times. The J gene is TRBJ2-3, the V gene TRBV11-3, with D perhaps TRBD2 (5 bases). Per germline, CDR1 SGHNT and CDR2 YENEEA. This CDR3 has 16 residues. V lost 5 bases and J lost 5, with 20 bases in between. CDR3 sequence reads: CASSPSIGLGEDTQYF. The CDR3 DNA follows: TGTGCCAGCAGCCCTTCGATAGGGCTCGGGGAAGATACGCAGTATTTT.

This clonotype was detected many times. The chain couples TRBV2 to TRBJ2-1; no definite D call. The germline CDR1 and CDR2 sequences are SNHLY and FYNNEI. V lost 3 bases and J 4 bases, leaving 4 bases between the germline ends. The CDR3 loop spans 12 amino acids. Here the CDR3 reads CASSEDYNEQFF. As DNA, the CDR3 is TGTGCCAGCAGTGAGGATTACAATGAGCAGTTCTTC. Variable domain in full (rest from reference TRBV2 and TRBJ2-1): EPEVTQTPSHQVTQMGQEVILRCVPISNHLYFYWYRQILGQKVEFLVSFYNNEISEKSEIFDDQFSVERPDGSNFTLKIRSTKLEDSAMYFCASSEDYNEQFFGPGTRLTVL.

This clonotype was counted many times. The CDR3 nucleotides are TGTGCCAGCAGCACCATCTCCGAGAGGGAGACCCAGTACTTC. Encoded protein: CASSTISERETQYF. The V gene is TRBV7-2, the J gene TRBJ2-5; no firm D call. Trimming took off 5 bases at V and 5 bases at J, with 15 bases between the two ends. The CDR3 totals 14 residues. The V gene's germline CDR1 is SGHTA and CDR2 FQGNSA.

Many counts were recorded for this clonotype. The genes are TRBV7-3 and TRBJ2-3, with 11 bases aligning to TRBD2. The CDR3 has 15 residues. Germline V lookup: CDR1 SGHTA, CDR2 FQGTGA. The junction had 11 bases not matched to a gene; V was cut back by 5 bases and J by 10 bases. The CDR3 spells CASSPLAGAARAQYF. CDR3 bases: TGTGCCAGCAGCCCACTAGCGGGGGCCGCGCGGGCGCAGTATTTT.

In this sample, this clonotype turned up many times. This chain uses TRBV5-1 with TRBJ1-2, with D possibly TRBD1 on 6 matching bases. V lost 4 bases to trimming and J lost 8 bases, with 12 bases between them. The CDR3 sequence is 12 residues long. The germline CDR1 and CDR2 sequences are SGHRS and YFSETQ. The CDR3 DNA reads TGCGCCAGCAGCCAGGACAGTAGCGGCTACACCTTC. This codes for CASSQDSSGYTF.

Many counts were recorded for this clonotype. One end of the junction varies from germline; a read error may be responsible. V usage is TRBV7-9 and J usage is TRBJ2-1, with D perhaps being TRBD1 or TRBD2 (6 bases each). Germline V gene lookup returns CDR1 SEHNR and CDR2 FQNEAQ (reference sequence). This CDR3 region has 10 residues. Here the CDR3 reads CASSPGGWVF. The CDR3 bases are TGTGCCAGCAGCCCCGGGGGCTGGGTCTTC.

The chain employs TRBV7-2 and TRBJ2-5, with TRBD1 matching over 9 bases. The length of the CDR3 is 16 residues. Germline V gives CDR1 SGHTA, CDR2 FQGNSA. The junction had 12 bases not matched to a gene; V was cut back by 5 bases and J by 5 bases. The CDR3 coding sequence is TGTGCCAGCAGCCCCATGACAGGGGGTACTGGGGAGACCCAGTACTTC. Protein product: CASSPMTGGTGETQYF.

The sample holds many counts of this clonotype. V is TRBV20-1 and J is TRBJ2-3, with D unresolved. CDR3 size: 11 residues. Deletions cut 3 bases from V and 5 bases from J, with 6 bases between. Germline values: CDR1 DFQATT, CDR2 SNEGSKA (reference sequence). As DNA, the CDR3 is TGCAGTGCTAGGGGAATAGATACGCAGTATTTT. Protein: CSARGIDTQYF.

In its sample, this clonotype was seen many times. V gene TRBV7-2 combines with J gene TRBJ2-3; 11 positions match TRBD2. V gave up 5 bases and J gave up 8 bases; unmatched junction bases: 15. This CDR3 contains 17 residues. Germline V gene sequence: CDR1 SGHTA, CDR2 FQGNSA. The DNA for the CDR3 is TGTGCCAGCAGCATCAAAACTAGCGGGGGTAGCTCGGGTACGCAGTATTTT. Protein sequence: CASSIKTSGGSSGTQYF. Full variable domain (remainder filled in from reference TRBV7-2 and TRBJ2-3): GAGVSQSPSNKVTEKGKDVELRCDPISGHTALYWYRQSLGQGLEFLIYFQGNSAPDKSGLPSDRFSAERTGGSVSTLTIQRTQQEDSAVYLCASSIKTSGGSSGTQYFGPGTRLTVL.

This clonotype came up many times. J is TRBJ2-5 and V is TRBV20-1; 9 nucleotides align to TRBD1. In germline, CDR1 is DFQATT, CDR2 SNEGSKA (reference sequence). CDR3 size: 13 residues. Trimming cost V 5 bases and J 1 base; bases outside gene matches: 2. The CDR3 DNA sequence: TGCAGTGCTGGGACAGGGACCCAAGAGACCCAGTACTTC. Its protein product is CSAGTGTQETQYF.

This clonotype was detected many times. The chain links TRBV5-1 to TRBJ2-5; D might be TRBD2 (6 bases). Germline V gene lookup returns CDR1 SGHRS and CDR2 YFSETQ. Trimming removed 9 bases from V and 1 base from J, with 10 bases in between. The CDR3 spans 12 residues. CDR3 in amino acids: CATRDSQETQYF. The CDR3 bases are TGCGCCACACGGGACTCCCAAGAGACCCAGTACTTC.

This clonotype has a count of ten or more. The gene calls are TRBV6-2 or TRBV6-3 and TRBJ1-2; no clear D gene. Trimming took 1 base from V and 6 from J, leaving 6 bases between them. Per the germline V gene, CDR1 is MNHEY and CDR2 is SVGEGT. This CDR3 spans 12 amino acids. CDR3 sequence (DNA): TGTGCCAGCAGTTACTTCACCCATGGCTACACCTTC. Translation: CASSYFTHGYTF.

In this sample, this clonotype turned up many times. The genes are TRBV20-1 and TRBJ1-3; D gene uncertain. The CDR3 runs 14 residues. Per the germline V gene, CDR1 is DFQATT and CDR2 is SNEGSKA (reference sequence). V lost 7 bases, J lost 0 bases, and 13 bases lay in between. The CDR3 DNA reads TGCAGTGTCCAAGGGCCCTTCTCTGGAAACACCATATATTTT. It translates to CSVQGPFSGNTIYF.

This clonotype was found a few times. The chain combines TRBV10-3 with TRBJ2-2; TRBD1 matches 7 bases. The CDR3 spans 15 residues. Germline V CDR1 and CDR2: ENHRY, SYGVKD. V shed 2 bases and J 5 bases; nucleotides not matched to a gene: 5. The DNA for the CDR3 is TGTGCCATCAGTGAGGAGCCCAGGGGGACCGGGGAGCTGTTTTTT. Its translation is CAISEEPRGTGELFF.

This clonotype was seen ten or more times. Here the CDR3 reads CASINSGTNEKLFF. CDR3 coding DNA: TGTGCCAGCATCAACTCAGGAACTAATGAAAAACTGTTTTTT. The J gene is TRBJ1-4, the V gene TRBV6-5; no definite D call. There are 14 residues in the CDR3. With 7 bases removed from V and 1 base from J, the gap between germline ends came to 10 bases. CDR1 MNHEY and CDR2 SVGAGI come from the germline V gene.

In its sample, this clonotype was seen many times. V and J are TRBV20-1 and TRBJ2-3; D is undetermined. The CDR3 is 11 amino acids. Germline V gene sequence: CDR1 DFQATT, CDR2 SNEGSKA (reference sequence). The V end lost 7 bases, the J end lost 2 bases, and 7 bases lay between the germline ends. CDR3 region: CSVGHTDTQYF. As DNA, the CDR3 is TGCAGTGTAGGCCACACAGATACGCAGTATTTT.

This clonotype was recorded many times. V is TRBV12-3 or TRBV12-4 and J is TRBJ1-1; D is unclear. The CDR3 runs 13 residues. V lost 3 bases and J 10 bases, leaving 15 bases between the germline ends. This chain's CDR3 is CASSFRPVDGAFF. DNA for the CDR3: TGTGCCAGCAGTTTCCGTCCCGTTGACGGAGCTTTCTTT.

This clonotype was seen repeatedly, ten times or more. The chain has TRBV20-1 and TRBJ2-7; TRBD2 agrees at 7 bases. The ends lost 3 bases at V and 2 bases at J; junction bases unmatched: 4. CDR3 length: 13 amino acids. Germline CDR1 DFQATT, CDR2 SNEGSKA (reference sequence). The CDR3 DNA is TGCAGTGCTAGCCGGGGGGTCGCCTACGAGCAGTACTTC. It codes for CSASRGVAYEQYF.

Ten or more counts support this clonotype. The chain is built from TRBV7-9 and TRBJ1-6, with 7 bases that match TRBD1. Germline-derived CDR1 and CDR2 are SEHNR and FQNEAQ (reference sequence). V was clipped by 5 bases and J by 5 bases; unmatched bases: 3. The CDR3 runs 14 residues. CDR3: CASSVRGNNSPLHF. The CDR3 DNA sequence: TGTGCCAGCAGCGTCAGGGGGAATAATTCACCCCTCCACTTT. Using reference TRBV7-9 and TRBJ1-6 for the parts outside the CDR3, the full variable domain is DTGVSQNPRHKITKRGQNVTFRCDPISEHNRLYWYRQTLGQGPEFLTYFQNEAQLEKSRLLSDRFSAERPKGSFSTLEIQRTEQGDSAMYLCASSVRGNNSPLHFGNGTRLTVT.

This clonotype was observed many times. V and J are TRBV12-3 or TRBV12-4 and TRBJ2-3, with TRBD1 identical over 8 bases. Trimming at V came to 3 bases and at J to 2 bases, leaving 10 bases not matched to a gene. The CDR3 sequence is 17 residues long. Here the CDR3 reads CASSFKTGDFLTDTQYF. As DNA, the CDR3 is TGTGCCAGCAGTTTTAAGACAGGGGATTTTCTCACAGATACGCAGTATTTT.